This T cell receptor beta chain is drawn from a study of blood T cell repertoires in COVID-19. Study context: Sample material is recorded as cDNA or gDNA derived from T cells, B-cell-depleted T cells, or PBMCs.

Germline V gene sequence: CDR1 LGHDT, CDR2 YNNKEL (reference sequence). V was cut by 5 bases and J by 2 bases, with 14 bases left in between. The CDR3 sequence is 15 residues long. Authors' methods: The assay estimated nucleated cells by amplifying reference gene primers. The method was immunoSEQ multiplex PCR; TCRdb's version includes in-frame clones alone and lacks a portion of them. V, J and clone size are those of that table, while D and trimming were read from the DNA. The sample includes approximately 93,000 clones, around 89% of them seen just once. The sequenced sample was peripheral blood. V is TRBV3-1 (or the pseudogene TRBV3-2) and J is TRBJ2-3; perhaps TRBD1 as D (5 bases). The origin of this receptor is a man aged 55 to 70 with acute or convalescent COVID-19. In nucleotides, the CDR3 is TGTGCCAGCAGCTCTACAGGTTTAAACACAGATACGCAGTATTTT. Translated, it gives CASSSTGLNTDTQYF.